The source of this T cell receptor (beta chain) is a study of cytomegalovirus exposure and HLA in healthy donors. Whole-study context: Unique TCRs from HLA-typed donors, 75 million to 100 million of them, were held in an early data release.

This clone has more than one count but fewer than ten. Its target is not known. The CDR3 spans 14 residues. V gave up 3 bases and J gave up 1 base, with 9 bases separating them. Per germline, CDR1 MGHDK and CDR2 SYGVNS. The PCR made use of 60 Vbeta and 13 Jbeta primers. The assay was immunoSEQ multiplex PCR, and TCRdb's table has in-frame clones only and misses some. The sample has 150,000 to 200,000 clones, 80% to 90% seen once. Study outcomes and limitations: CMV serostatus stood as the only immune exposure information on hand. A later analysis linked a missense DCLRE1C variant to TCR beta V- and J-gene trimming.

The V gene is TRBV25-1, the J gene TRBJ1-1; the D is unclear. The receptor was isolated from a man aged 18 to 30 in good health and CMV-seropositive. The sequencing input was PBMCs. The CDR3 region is CASSDVRWNTEAFF. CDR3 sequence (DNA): TGTGCCAGCAGTGATGTCAGGTGGAACACTGAAGCTTTCTTT. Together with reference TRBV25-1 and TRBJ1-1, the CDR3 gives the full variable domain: EADIYQTPRYLVIGTGKKITLECSQTMGHDKMYWYQQDPGMELHLIHYSYGVNSTEKGDLSSESTVSRIRTEHFPLTLESARPSHTSQYLCASSDVRWNTEAFFGQGTRLTVV.